Listed below are T cell receptor beta chains from one sample, sequenced in a study of blood T cells in healthy people across ages. TCRdb reprocessed the 5' RACE reads with MiXCR, giving one entry per CDR3 protein. Counted here are more than 1 million distinct CDR3 sequences, less than 50% occurring once; the ten biggest clones make up 18%. Sequencing input: blood. All receptors come from a woman aged 55-70 years in good health. The CDR3 runs from the conserved cysteine through the conserved F or W. Each record gives: clone size, D gene, J gene, V gene, CDR3 protein, CDR3 DNA. A D gene is named only where the DNA matches it firmly. Size values are once, few and many counts, or a class for expanded clones, and some rows have none.

size: -
D: -
J: TRBJ2-1
V: TRBV3-1
CDR3: CASSPPHRGGFYREEQFF
DNA: TGTGCCAGCAGTCCGCCCCACCGCGGAGGGTTCTACCGTGAGGAGCAGTTCTTC

size: -
D: TRBD2
J: TRBJ2-3
V: TRBV12-3/TRBV12-4
CDR3: CASSVAGERRDTQYF
DNA: TGTGCCAGCAGTGTAGCGGGAGAGCGGAGAGATACGCAGTATTTT

size: -
D: -
J: TRBJ1-4
V: TRBV6-5
CDR3: CASRGSGSYGDEKLFF
DNA: TGTGCCAGCAGGGGATCAGGGTCTTACGGGGATGAAAAACTGTTTTTT

size: -
D: -
J: TRBJ2-3
V: TRBV7-3
CDR3: CASSSTQNTDTQYF
DNA: TGTGCCAGCAGCTCCACCCAGAACACAGATACGCAGTATTTT

size: -
D: -
J: TRBJ2-1
V: TRBV7-9
CDR3: CASSLGYAYNEQFF
DNA: TGTGCCAGCAGCTTAGGGTACGCCTACAATGAGCAGTTCTTC

size: many
D: TRBD2
J: TRBJ2-3
V: TRBV4-2
CDR3: CARSGASGSTDTQYF
DNA: TGTGCCAGGAGCGGGGCCAGCGGGAGCACAGATACGCAGTATTTT

size: -
D: -
J: TRBJ2-1
V: TRBV27
CDR3: CASSRAPNEQFF
DNA: TGTGCCAGCAGCCGCGCCCCAAATGAGCAGTTCTTC

size: few
D: -
J: TRBJ2-1
V: TRBV27
CDR3: CASSYLGLNEQFF
DNA: TGTGCCAGCAGTTATTTGGGGCTGAATGAGCAGTTCTTC

size: -
D: TRBD1
J: TRBJ2-7
V: TRBV5-1
CDR3: CASSPWTGPTYEQYF
DNA: TGCGCCAGCAGCCCCTGGACAGGGCCTACCTACGAGCAGTACTTC

size: -
D: TRBD1
J: TRBJ2-7
V: TRBV3-1
CDR3: CASSHLQGYEQYF
DNA: TGTGCCAGCAGCCATTTACAGGGGTACGAGCAGTACTTC

size: once
D: TRBD1
J: TRBJ1-2
V: TRBV20-1
CDR3: CSVGTGVMSGYTF
DNA: TGCAGTGTTGGGACAGGGGTTATGAGCGGCTACACCTTC

size: -
D: TRBD1
J: TRBJ2-1
V: TRBV29-1
CDR3: CSGTGGSYNEQFF
DNA: TGCAGCGGTACAGGGGGCTCCTACAATGAGCAGTTCTTC